This TCR beta chain originates from a study of response to subunit inactivated influenza vaccine. The junction had 13 bases not matched to a gene; V was cut back by 3 bases and J by 3 bases. This CDR3 is 18 amino acids long. Germline-derived CDR1 and CDR2 are SGHRS and YFSETQ. TCRdb reprocessed the RT-PCR reads with MiXCR, giving one entry per CDR3 protein. The data hold roughly 500,000 distinct CDR3 sequences, with about 15% observed a single time. Study conclusions and caveats: A suggestion made by the authors is that each seasonal influenza vaccination recruits few new T cells.

On this clonotype itself: Its antigen remains unidentified.

This clonotype was obtained from a man aged 50-75 years who received an inactivated influenza vaccine. The sample was CD4+ T cells sorted from PBMCs, taken around 2 years after vaccination. The chain couples TRBV5-1 to TRBJ1-4, with TRBD1 matching over 8 bases. CDR3 sequence (DNA): TGCGCCAGCAGCTCGGGTGCCTTCCGACAGGGGTCTAATGAAAAACTGTTTTTT. Protein: CASSSGAFRQGSNEKLFF.